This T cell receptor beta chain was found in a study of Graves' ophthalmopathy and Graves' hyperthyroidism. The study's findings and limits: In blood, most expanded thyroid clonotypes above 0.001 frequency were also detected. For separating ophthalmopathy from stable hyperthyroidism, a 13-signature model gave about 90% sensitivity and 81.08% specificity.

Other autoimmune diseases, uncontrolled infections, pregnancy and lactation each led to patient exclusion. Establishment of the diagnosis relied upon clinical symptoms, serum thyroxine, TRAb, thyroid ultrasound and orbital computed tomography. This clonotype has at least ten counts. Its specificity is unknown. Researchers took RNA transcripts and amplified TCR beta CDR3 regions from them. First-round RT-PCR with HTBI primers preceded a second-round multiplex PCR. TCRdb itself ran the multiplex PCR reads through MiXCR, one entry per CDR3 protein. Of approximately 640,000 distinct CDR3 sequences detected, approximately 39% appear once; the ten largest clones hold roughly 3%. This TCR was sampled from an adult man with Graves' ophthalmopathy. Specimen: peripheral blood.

CDR3 nucleotide sequence: TGTGCCAGCGCCGTGGCGGGTCCCAGTTATGGCTACACCTTC. Translation gives CASAVAGPSYGYTF. The genes are TRBV6-5 and TRBJ1-2; the D is unclear. This CDR3 spans 14 amino acids. In germline, CDR1 is MNHEY, CDR2 SVGAGI. V lost 8 bases to trimming and J lost 5 bases, with 18 bases between them.